This entry describes one T cell receptor (beta chain). The target antigen is unknown. The CDR3 totals 15 residues. CDR1 is SGHTA, CDR2 FQGNSA, per germline. V lost 4 bases, J lost 4 bases, and 16 bases lay in between. At survey level, the immunoSEQ assay was run in its v3.0 version. Data came from immunoSEQ multiplex PCR; TCRdb stores just in-frame clones and leaves some out. This table holds tens of thousands of clones, approximately 88% found once. This entry is derived from a study of long-term antiretroviral therapy in people with HIV. Study outcomes and limitations: ART adherence, viral resistance and therapy changes were undocumented.

Sequencing used unsorted PBMCs, obtained around 5.9 years after starting antiretroviral therapy. This sequence was found in a man in his thirties or forties with HIV. V usage is TRBV7-2 and J usage is TRBJ1-2; D perhaps matches TRBD1 (6 bases). CDR3 nucleotide sequence: TGTGCCAGCAGCTGGTCGGGGGGCGGGCCCTATGGCTACACCTTC. It specifies CASSWSGGGPYGYTF.